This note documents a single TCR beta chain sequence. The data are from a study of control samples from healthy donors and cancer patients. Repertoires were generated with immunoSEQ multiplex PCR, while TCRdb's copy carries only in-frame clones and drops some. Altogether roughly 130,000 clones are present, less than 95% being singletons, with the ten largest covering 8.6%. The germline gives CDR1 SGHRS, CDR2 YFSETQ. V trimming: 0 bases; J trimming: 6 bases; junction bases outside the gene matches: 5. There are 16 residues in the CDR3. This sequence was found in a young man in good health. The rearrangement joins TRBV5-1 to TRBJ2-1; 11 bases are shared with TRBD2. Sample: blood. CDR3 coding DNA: TGCGCCAGCAGCTTGGCTAGCGGGGGGAAAAGCAATGAGCAGTTCTTC. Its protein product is CASSLASGGKSNEQFF.